This passage covers 5 T cell receptor beta chains from one sample sequenced in a study of CD8 T cells in ankylosing spondylitis. TCRdb ran MiXCR on the 5' RACE reads and lists one entry per CDR3 protein. The sample lists some 130,000 distinct CDR3 sequences, more than 7% seen once, with 7.3% in the top ten. The sample taken for sequencing was synovial fluid, either unsorted or a sorted T cell fraction (not recorded which). These TCRs come from a male donor with ankylosing spondylitis.

In this sample, this clonotype turned up many times. The chain has TRBV11-3 and TRBJ2-1; D is uncertain. The CDR3 totals 15 residues. V was clipped by 1 base and J by 2 bases, with 9 bases between them. In germline, CDR1 is SGHNT, CDR2 YENEEA. The CDR3 loop reads CASSLGGDAYNEQFF. In DNA, the CDR3 is TGTGCCAGCAGCTTAGGCGGAGACGCCTACAATGAGCAGTTCTTC.

This clonotype appeared many times. The chain recombines TRBV7-2 with TRBJ1-3; D is unclear. V lost 4 bases, J lost 0 bases, and 7 bases lay in between. The CDR3 is 14 amino acids. Germline CDR1 and CDR2: SGHTA and FQGNSA. The CDR3 sequence is CASSSGYSGNTIYF. CDR3 DNA sequence: TGTGCCAGCAGCTCGGGTTACTCTGGAAACACCATATATTTT.

This clonotype was observed at least ten times. This sequence joins TRBV27 and TRBJ2-3; D is ambiguous. Germline assignment: CDR1 MNHEY and CDR2 SMNVEV (reference sequence). Trimming left V 6 bases short and J 0 bases short, with 16 bases between. The CDR3 runs 16 residues. DNA for the CDR3: TGTGCCAGCAGCGTCCATCTAGGGCCCAGCACAGATACGCAGTATTTT. Translated: CASSVHLGPSTDTQYF.

This clonotype was seen a handful of times. The gene calls are TRBV12-3 or TRBV12-4 and TRBJ2-5; 13 bases match TRBD2. Trimming removed 5 bases from V and 4 bases from J; junction bases left unmatched: 7. CDR3 size: 16 residues. The CDR3 DNA is TGTGCCAGCAGTCCATGGACTAGCGGGAGTTCAGAGACCCAGTACTTC. Encoded protein: CASSPWTSGSSETQYF.

The chain uses TRBV4-3 and TRBJ2-3, with 7 bases that match TRBD2. The V segment lost 0 bases and the J segment 4 bases; nucleotides outside the gene matches: 7. Germline CDR1 reads LGHNA; CDR2 reads YSLEER. The CDR3 contains 16 residues. The CDR3 spells CASSQDMSAGADTQYF. In nucleotides, the CDR3 is TGCGCCAGCAGCCAAGACATGAGTGCGGGGGCAGATACGCAGTATTTT.